The source of this T cell receptor (beta chain) is a study of radiation and T cells in renal cell carcinoma. Stated time point: baseline pretreatment blood. Described treatment: 15 Gy SBRT to primary tumor, nephrectomy 4 weeks later. TCRdb keeps only in-frame clones here, not all; method: immunoSEQ multiplex PCR. The table lists 85,000 to 100,000 clones, 86% of them singletons, with under 9.5% in the top ten. Germline-derived CDR1 and CDR2 are SGHTA and FQGNSA. This CDR3 region has 14 residues. Between the trimmed V and J ends, which lost 6 bases and 3 bases, there was a span of 12 bases. Here the sequenced sample was blood, taken from a patient whose treatment included radiotherapy and nephrectomy. This sequence joins TRBV7-2 and TRBJ2-1; D is ambiguous. The clonotype was recovered from a man aged 50 or older with renal cell carcinoma. DNA of the CDR3: TGTGCCAGCAGTGACTCCCCAGGCTACAATGAGCAGTTCTTC. Translated: CASSDSPGYNEQFF.